These 2 T cell receptor beta chains share one sample of origin, sequenced in a study of cytomegalovirus exposure and HLA in healthy donors. PCR was performed using 60 Vbeta and 13 Jbeta primers. Some clones are missing from TCRdb's copy, which holds only in-frame ones; the method was immunoSEQ multiplex PCR. The sample shows about 110,000 clones, around three quarters of them seen only once. The specimen sequenced was PBMCs. The receptors were sampled from a woman in her twenties or thirties in good health and CMV-seronegative.

This clone was seen a single time. The chain combines TRBV4-1 with TRBJ2-6; D might be TRBD2 (7 bases). The V and J ends lost 2 bases and 0 bases respectively, with 17 bases between them. The CDR3 has 19 amino acids. CDR1 and CDR2 (germline): MGHRA, YSYEKL. The CDR3 here is CASSQRGRDKDSGANVLTF. The CDR3 region has the DNA TGCGCCAGCAGCCAACGGGGGAGGGACAAGGACTCTGGGGCCAACGTCCTGACTTTC.

With regard to this clone: The sample holds other DNA sequences that translate to the same CDR3. The chain links TRBV7-9 to TRBJ2-7, with D maybe TRBD1 (7 bases). V lost 2 bases and J 1 base, leaving 9 bases between the germline ends. CDR1 SEHNR and CDR2 FQNEAQ come from the germline V gene (reference sequence). The CDR3 consists of 14 residues. The DNA of the CDR3 is TGTGCCAGCAGCTTATCAGGGGGGTCCTACGAGCAGTACTTC. It yields the protein CASSLSGGSYEQYF.